The 14 T cell receptor beta chains listed next were all sequenced from one sample in a study of CD8+ T cells in alopecia areata. The authors extracted RNA and reverse transcribed it into cDNA as the sequencing template. Using immunoSEQ multiplex PCR, the repertoire was profiled, and TCRdb retains in-frame clones only, with some absent. This sample has around 290,000 clones and no singletons, with approximately 1.2% in the ten largest. Cells from pooled cutaneous lymph nodes were sorted by CD4, CD8alpha, NKG2D, NKG2ACE and other markers. The material sequenced was CD4+ T cells sorted from a lymph node. The receptors shown here come from a C3H/HeJ mouse with alopecia areata. The strain's MHC haplotype is H2-k.

This clone appeared a few times. The germline and genes are mouse ones. With the read ending 4 residues before the CDR3 end, the germline J gene is used to fill in that end. The gene calls are TRBV12-1 and TRBJ2-5; 9 bases are a match to TRBD1. Trimming at V came to 4 bases and at J to 1 base, leaving 5 bases not matched to a gene. Germline CDR1 SGHSN, CDR2 HYEKVE. The CDR3 extends over 15 amino acids. The CDR3 spells CASSVTGGYQDTQYF. Partial CDR3 DNA: TGTGCCAGCTCCGTGACAGGGGGTTACCAAGAC.

Note on this clone: Gene names refer to mouse genes. The read is 4 residues too short to cover the CDR3 end, so that end is filled in from the germline J gene. The V and J genes are TRBV14 and TRBJ2-5, with D uncertain. Germline-derived CDR1 and CDR2 are SGHDT and FRDEAV. The CDR3 contains 11 residues. CDR3 residues: CASSQRDTQYF. Incomplete CDR3 DNA: TGTGCCAGCAGTCAGAGGGAC.

Concerning this clone itself: Gene names are mouse gene names. The CDR3 goes on 4 residues after the read ends, and that part is filled in from the germline J gene. The chain joins TRBV19 to TRBJ2-7; TRBD1 matches at 7 bases. This CDR3 spans 14 amino acids. J gave up 1 base and V 1 base, and 2 bases lay outside the gene matches. CDR1 and CDR2 (germline): FNHDT, SITEND (reference sequence). The sequenced part of the CDR3 DNA is TGTGCCAGCAGTATAAGGGGACAGTCCTAT. This encodes CASSIRGQSY. The entire CDR3 protein is CASSIRGQSYEQYF.

Of note for this clone: The genes and germline here are from mouse. From the germline J gene comes the end of the CDR3, since the read stops 4 residues before it. The chain links TRBV19 to TRBJ2-4, with 12 bases matching TRBD2. Germline CDR1 reads FNHDT; CDR2 reads SITEND (reference sequence). There are 16 residues in the CDR3. Losses at the gene ends were 2 bases for V and 1 base for J; bases not matched to a gene: 2. The CDR3 DNA, read in part, is TGTGCCAGCAGTATCCGGGACTGGGGGGGTCAAAAC. Its protein is CASSIRDWGGQN. The full CDR3 sequence reads CASSIRDWGGQNTLYF. The full variable domain, with the rest looked up from reference TRBV19 and TRBJ2-4, is GGIITQTPKFLIGQEGQKLTLKCQQNFNHDTMYWYRQDSGKGLRLIYYSITENDLQKGDLSEGYDASREKKSSFSLTVTSAQKNEMAVFLCASSIRDWGGQNTLYFGAGTRLSVL.

Points on this clone: Gene names are the mouse ones. The read terminates 4 residues before the CDR3 end, so the remaining end is supplied by the germline J gene. Other DNA variants within this sample encode the same CDR3. The rearrangement uses TRBV1 and TRBJ2-2, with no clear D. This CDR3 comprises 14 residues. Trimming removed 3 bases at V and 0 bases at J, with 5 bases between. Looked up from germline, CDR1 is NSQYPW and CDR2 is LRSPGD (reference sequence). The chain's CDR3 is CTCSAPANTGQLYF. Incomplete CDR3 DNA: TGCACCTGCAGTGCCCCTGCAAACACCGGG.

This clone has only a few counts. Gene names are the mouse ones. The read ends 4 residues early relative to the CDR3; the germline J gene fills the gap. The same CDR3 also results from other DNA sequences found in this sample. The chain has TRBV13-3 and TRBJ2-7, with 7 positions matching TRBD1. The CDR3 extends over 13 amino acids. Looked up from germline, CDR1 is NNHDY and CDR2 is SYVADS. Trimming at V came to 1 base and at J to 3 bases, leaving 1 base not matched to a gene. CDR3 loop: CASSDPGGYEQYF. The sequenced part of the CDR3 DNA is TGTGCCAGCAGTGATCCAGGGGGCTAT.

This clone was seen more than once but under ten times. Genes and germline come from the mouse. The read ends 4 residues early relative to the CDR3; the germline J gene fills the gap. The same CDR3 arises from other DNA sequences in this sample as well. J is TRBJ2-7 and V is TRBV13-1, with TRBD1 matching 10 bases. Germline CDR1 is NSHNY and CDR2 is SYGAGN. The CDR3 has 13 residues. This chain's CDR3 is CASRKGTGDEQYF. CDR3 DNA, as far as it was read: TGTGCCAGCAGAAAGGGGACAGGGGAT.

As for this clone: The genes are named according to mouse. The read terminates 4 residues ahead of where the CDR3 ends, so the germline J gene completes it. The rearrangement joins TRBV1 to TRBJ2-1; possible D gene TRBD1, 5 bases. CDR1 is NSQYPW and CDR2 is LRSPGD in the germline V gene (reference sequence). Deletions cut 0 bases from V and 4 bases from J, with 10 bases between. The CDR3 loop spans 15 amino acids. The part of the CDR3 DNA that was read is TGCACCTGCAGTGCAGATCGGACAACTTATGCT. Its translation: CTCSADRTTYA. The full CDR3 sequence reads CTCSADRTTYAEQFF.

On this clone: Gene names are the mouse ones. The read terminates 4 residues ahead of where the CDR3 ends, so the germline J gene completes it. Within the sample, other DNA sequences also encode this same CDR3. This chain connects TRBV13-1 to TRBJ2-3; 11 positions agree with TRBD1. This CDR3 contains 15 residues. The germline CDR1 and CDR2 sequences are NSHNY and SYGAGN. Trimming at V came to 5 bases and at J to 0 bases, leaving 2 bases not matched to a gene. The CDR3 bases that were read are TGTGCCAGCAGGGGGACAGGGGGTAGTGCAGAA. It specifies CASRGTGGSAE. Given in full, the CDR3 is CASRGTGGSAETLYF.

As regards this clone: A far larger clone is a single base away, which makes a read error likely. Gene and germline names: mouse. Read coverage stops 4 residues before the CDR3 terminus; the germline J gene supplies the remainder. The sample holds other DNA sequences that translate to the same CDR3. The chain joins TRBV19 to TRBJ2-2; possible D gene TRBD1, 6 bases. The CDR3 covers 14 residues. Deletions cut 3 bases from V and 0 bases from J, with 6 bases between. Germline assignment: CDR1 FNHDT and CDR2 SITEND (reference sequence). The sequenced CDR3 bases are TGTGCCAGCAGTAGGACAGCAAACACCGGG. Its translation: CASSRTANTG. The full CDR3 is CASSRTANTGQLYF.

This clone has ten or more counts. Any gene name here is a mouse gene name. The read falls 4 residues short of the CDR3 end, and the missing part is taken from the germline J gene. The gene calls are TRBV1 and TRBJ2-5; no clear D. This CDR3 is built from 12 residues. The germline gives CDR1 NSQYPW, CDR2 LRSPGD (reference sequence). CDR3 sequence reads: CTCSGQEDTQYF. The DNA read from the CDR3 is TGCACCTGCAGTGGGCAGGAAGAC.

This clone was observed a few times. Gene names denote mouse genes. The read ends 4 residues shy of where the CDR3 ends; the end is completed using the germline J gene. The chain is built from TRBV17 and TRBJ2-7, with 8 bases identical to TRBD2. The CDR3 spans 13 residues. The trim removed 4 bases at V and 3 bases at J, leaving 2 bases unmatched. The germline gives CDR1 MNHDT, CDR2 YYDKIL. The CDR3 bases that were read are TGTGCTAGCAGTATGCTGGGGGGCTAT. This sequence encodes CASSMLGGY. The whole CDR3 reads CASSMLGGYEQYF.

Worth noting for this clone: Germline and genes: mouse. The read stops 4 residues short of the end of the CDR3; the missing end is completed from the germline J gene. The rearrangement links TRBV17 to TRBJ2-1, with 7 bases aligning to TRBD1. V was clipped by 6 bases and J by 4 bases; unmatched bases: 6. Germline CDR1 MNHDT, CDR2 YYDKIL. The CDR3 extends over 14 amino acids. CDR3 bases read: TGTGCTAGCAGAACCCGGGACAGTTATGCT. Translated: CASRTRDSYA. The full CDR3 protein is CASRTRDSYAEQFF.

On this clone itself: Germline and genes: mouse. The read halts 4 residues ahead of the CDR3 end, with the missing end drawn from the germline J gene. The V call is TRBV13-3, the J call TRBJ1-1, with TRBD1 as a possible D gene (6 bases). Germline CDR1 reads NNHDY; CDR2 reads SYVADS. The CDR3 covers 15 residues. The CDR3 DNA, read in part, is TGTGCCAGCAGTGATGATTGGACAGACTGGGGA. This encodes CASSDDWTDWG. The entire CDR3 protein is CASSDDWTDWGEVFF.